The sequence of this T cell receptor beta chain was determined in a study of vaccination and CD4 T cells after COVID-19 (dated by TCRdb to between 2020 and 2023). Regarding the research as a whole: The convalescent cohort comprised six males and four females, including two Hispanic individuals, seven Caucasians, two Asians and one multiracial person. Participants received two doses of either the Pfizer-BioNTech BNT162b2 vaccine (n=8) or the Moderna mRNA-1273 vaccine (n=2). Post-COVID blood samples from convalescent patients were collected a median of around 110 days after diagnosis, with a range of 35 to 161 days. Post-vaccine blood samples were collected a median of around 70 days after the second vaccine dose, ranging from about 14 to 241 days. The cultures were stimulated with overlapping spike peptide pools from SARS-CoV-2 and from the common cold coronaviruses HCoV-NL63, HCoV-OC43 and HCoV-229E. Control cultures received a CEFX viral epitope pool as the positive control, an HIV-1 Nef peptide pool as the negative control, or no peptide. In roughly nine COVID-19 convalescent patients and a few infection-naive healthy vaccine recipients, the spike-specific CD4+ TCR repertoire before mRNA vaccination was compared with the repertoire after mRNA vaccination.

The treatment or condition label of this sample denotes: approximately 9-day PBMC culture with coronavirus spike peptide pools or control peptides (ViraFEST assay). The ViraFEST assay, used in the study, expanded antigen-specific T cells with peptide pools and then identified the expanded clonotypes through TCR sequencing. The absence of prior SARS-CoV-2 infection in healthy vaccine recipients was confirmed by negative nucleocapsid antibody tests before and after vaccination. Some 2 million PBMCs per well were cultured in IMDM with roughly 5% human AB serum and approximately 10 IU/ml IL-2, plus 10 ug/ml peptide pools. On days 3 and 7, half of the culture medium was replaced with fresh IL-2-containing medium. Once the cells had been in culture for roughly 10 days, the EasySep CD4+ T cell isolation kit was used to isolate CD4+ T cells by negative selection. Ficoll-Paque Plus gradient centrifugation was used to isolate PBMCs from whole blood, and the isolated PBMCs were then either used fresh or cryopreserved at -140C. Each culture condition was generally run in triplicate wells.

Worth noting for this clonotype: Its cognate antigen has yet to be identified. Germline and junction disagree at one end, which may indicate a read error.

Library preparation used PCR. At the Johns Hopkins FTIC core, DNA from the cultured CD4+ T cells underwent TCR sequencing with the Oncomine TCR Beta short-read assay. The QIAamp micro DNA kit was used to extract genomic DNA from the cultured CD4+ T cells. Oncomine TCR Beta libraries from cultured CD4+ T cells were pooled with unique dual indexes and sequenced on an Illumina iSeq 100. In the source study's methods: Non-productive sequences were removed, and CDR3s not starting with C, not ending with F or W, or shorter than 7 amino acids were discarded. Antigen-specific clonotypes were identified using the MANAFEST web application through comparison of peptide-stimulated wells with reference and other culture wells. Positive clones required FDR below 0.05, an odds ratio above 5, and productive frequency above 0.1% in at least two of three replicate wells. A clonotype was classed as cross-reactive if the clonotype showed significant expansion both in SARS-CoV-2 spike wells and in at least one common cold coronavirus spike condition. Using R version 3.6.1, CDR3 homology was evaluated through Levenshtein distances (stringdist) along with unrooted phylogenetic trees (ape). TCRdb reran the public reads through fastp at Q25 and MiXCR, keeping productive beta chains. Merged by CDR3 protein, the rows form single entries marked with the most common genes and DNA. These V and J calls rely on TCRdb rather than the paper's analysis. This sample holds some 26,000 distinct CDR3 sequences; under 70% were observed only once. Together, the top ten hold under 20% of the sample.

Findings and caveats that apply to the study as a whole: Among the post-vaccine SARS-CoV-2-reactive clones in convalescent patients, a median approximately 90% showed up only after vaccination, which suggests vaccine-specific priming. Of the vaccine-specific clones in convalescent patients, 304 of 307, or nearly all, reacted only to SARS-CoV-2 spike and did not cross-react with common cold coronaviruses. Only a relatively small number of convalescent patients were included in the study, and early timepoints following natural infection were not analyzed. Although the median number of SARS-CoV-2-reactive clonotypes went up from around 20 after infection to some 40 after vaccination, the increase was not significant.

The sample in question was CD4+ T cells from blood, cultured in vitro, obtained after SARS-CoV-2 vaccination. This TCR was recovered from a human donor who received a COVID-19 vaccine.

The CDR3 protein: CASSVRMTGGSHEQYF. The DNA reads as follows: TGTGCCAGCAGTGTTCGGATGACAGGGGGCTCCCACGAGCAGTACTTC. Recombination linked TRBV6-1 to TRBJ2-7, with 10 bases in between that match TRBD1. Reading the germline V gene gives CDR1 MNHNS and CDR2 SASEGT. Counted from cysteine to phenylalanine, this CDR3 has 16 amino acids. The CDR3 DNA has 48 bases and is translated from base 1.